Listed below are T cell receptor beta chains from one sample, sequenced in a study of shared T cell receptors in the human thymus. TCRdb keeps only in-frame clones here, not all; method: immunoSEQ multiplex PCR. The data show 650,000 to 950,000 clones, with approximately 83% seen just once and about 0.011% held by the top ten. This sample also belongs to another study, concerning human thymus T cells.

The material sequenced was thymocytes. These receptor sequences come from a girl less than two years old with a congenital heart defect. Each CDR3 is given with its conserved first and last residue. Each record gives: V gene, D gene, clone size, J gene, CDR3 protein, CDR3 DNA. The D gene is left open where the match is weak. The size of a clone is reported for some rows only, either as once, few or many, or as a class for expanded clones.

TRBV6-6	.	.	TRBJ2-1	CASNHRRGNNEQFF	TGTGCCAGCAACCACCGTAGGGGGAACAATGAGCAGTTCTTC
TRBV27	.	.	TRBJ1-2	CASSTTGLLGYGYTF	TGTGCCAGCAGTACGACAGGCCTCCTTGGGTATGGCTACACCTTC
TRBV19	.	.	TRBJ1-2	CARLGHQANYGYTF	TGTGCCAGGCTGGGACACCAAGCTAACTATGGCTACACCTTC
TRBV2	.	.	TRBJ1-2	CASSLQKRDGYTF	TGTGCCAGCAGCCTGCAGAAACGGGATGGCTACACCTTC
TRBV4-3	TRBD2	.	TRBJ2-1	CASSQDPSGEQFF	TGCGCCAGCAGCCAAGACCCTAGCGGTGAGCAGTTCTTC
TRBV19	.	.	TRBJ1-1	CASSIGLLNTEAFF	TGTGCCAGTAGTATTGGGCTGTTGAACACTGAAGCTTTCTTT
TRBV9	TRBD2	.	TRBJ2-1	CASGRVAGGLSYNEQFF	TGTGCCAGCGGCCGAGTGGCGGGGGGGCTCTCCTACAATGAGCAGTTCTTC
TRBV7-2	TRBD1	.	TRBJ2-5	CASSLQGQGARPQYF	TGTGCCAGCAGCTTACAGGGCCAGGGGGCTCGTCCCCAGTACTTC
TRBV9	.	.	TRBJ1-1	CASSVGPSPPEAFF	TGTGCCAGCAGCGTAGGTCCTAGTCCTCCTGAAGCTTTCTTT
TRBV5-4	TRBD1	.	TRBJ2-7	CASSLGVGQSSYEQYF	TGTGCCAGCAGCCTCGGGGTGGGACAGAGCTCCTACGAGCAGTACTTC
TRBV15	.	.	TRBJ2-5	CATSKNPDRRGKETQYF	TGTGCCACCAGCAAAAACCCCGACAGGCGGGGGAAAGAGACCCAGTACTTC
TRBV11-2	.	.	TRBJ2-7	CASSARGEQYF	TGTGCCAGCAGCGCTAGGGGGGAGCAGTACTTC
TRBV4-1	.	.	TRBJ2-2	CAGGKGGLGTGELFF	TGCGCCGGGGGAAAGGGGGGGCTTGGCACCGGGGAGCTGTTTTTT
TRBV27	.	.	TRBJ1-2	CASKWTGGDYGYTF	TGTGCCAGCAAGTGGACGGGGGGCGACTATGGCTACACCTTC
TRBV27	.	.	TRBJ2-1	CASSPRQYNEQFF	TGTGCCAGCAGTCCCCGTCAGTACAATGAGCAGTTCTTC
TRBV5-1	TRBD2	few	TRBJ2-7	CASSSGGTSHMYEQYF	TGCGCCAGCAGCTCGGGGGGGACTAGCCATATGTACGAGCAGTACTTC
TRBV5-4	.	.	TRBJ2-7	CASSPSVRGQLYEQYF	TGTGCCAGCAGCCCCTCGGTTCGCGGGCAACTCTACGAGCAGTACTTC
TRBV6-5	TRBD1	.	TRBJ1-2	CASSSTSGGDGYTF	TGTGCCAGCAGCTCCACCTCAGGGGGAGATGGCTACACCTTC
TRBV4-3	.	once	TRBJ2-5	CASSLRDTRTKPQETQYF	TGCGCCAGCAGCCTCCGGGACACCAGAACAAAACCCCAAGAGACCCAGTACTTC
TRBV6-4	.	.	TRBJ1-1	CASRGDRGDTEAFF	TGTGCCAGCAGAGGAGACAGAGGAGACACTGAAGCTTTCTTT
TRBV7-6	TRBD1	once	TRBJ1-2	CASSLGDRALLRGYTF	TGTGCCAGCAGCTTAGGGGACAGGGCCTTGCTCCGGGGCTACACCTTC
TRBV5-1	TRBD1	.	TRBJ1-3	CASSLVGDRSSGNTIYF	TGCGCCAGCAGCTTGGTAGGGGACAGGAGCTCTGGAAACACCATATATTTT
TRBV27	.	once	TRBJ1-2	CASSPRQKNYGYTF	TGTGCCAGCAGCCCAAGACAGAAAAACTATGGCTACACCTTC
TRBV5-4	TRBD1	.	TRBJ2-7	CASSLGRGHVQYF	TGTGCCAGCAGCTTGGGCAGGGGGCACGTGCAGTACTTC
TRBV5-5	.	.	TRBJ2-5	CASNRPGVEETQYF	TGTGCCAGCAACCGTCCAGGGGTGGAGGAGACCCAGTACTTC
TRBV19	.	.	TRBJ1-6	CASSMITDNYNSPLHF	TGTGCCAGTAGTATGATTACTGACAACTATAATTCACCCCTCCACTTT
TRBV19	.	.	TRBJ1-1	CASSINRAVNTEAFF	TGTGCCAGTAGTATAAACAGGGCTGTGAACACTGAAGCTTTCTTT
TRBV2	TRBD1	few	TRBJ1-5	CASSGLFQGAGQPQHF	TGTGCCAGCAGTGGGCTCTTCCAGGGGGCGGGTCAGCCCCAGCATTTT
TRBV4-1	.	.	TRBJ2-1	CASSHTGILFNNEQFF	TGCGCCAGCAGCCATACAGGGATTCTTTTTAACAATGAGCAGTTCTTC
TRBV2	TRBD2	.	TRBJ2-7	CASRPPSGGAYEQYF	TGTGCCAGCAGGCCTCCAAGCGGGGGAGCCTACGAGCAGTACTTC
TRBV6-1	TRBD1	.	TRBJ1-2	CASSVRQGEYGYTF	TGTGCCAGCAGTGTAAGACAGGGCGAGTATGGCTACACCTTC
TRBV9	.	few	TRBJ2-5	CASSAPHYADQGGEETQYF	TGTGCCAGCAGCGCCCCCCATTATGCCGACCAAGGGGGAGAAGAGACCCAGTACTTC
TRBV5-1	.	.	TRBJ1-2	CASSLFDRPLGYGYTF	TGCGCCAGCAGCTTGTTTGACAGACCTCTGGGCTATGGCTACACCTTC
TRBV4-1	TRBD1	.	TRBJ1-6	CASSHLETGNIGDSPLHF	TGCGCCAGCAGCCACCTAGAGACAGGGAACATAGGGGATTCACCCCTCCACTTT
TRBV6-1	.	.	TRBJ2-3	CASTPGTDTQYF	TGTGCCAGCACCCCAGGCACAGATACGCAGTATTTT
TRBV4-2	TRBD1	.	TRBJ2-7	CASSQGRDRNYEQYF	TGTGCCAGCAGCCAAGGTAGGGACAGGAACTACGAGCAGTACTTC
TRBV18	.	.	TRBJ2-4	CASSPAGPRAYF	TGTGCCAGCTCACCCGCGGGACCTCGGGCGTACTTC
TRBV5-1	TRBD1	.	TRBJ1-2	CASSSGQGNYGYTF	TGCGCCAGCAGCTCCGGACAGGGTAACTATGGCTACACCTTC
TRBV29-1	.	.	TRBJ2-3	CSERSGDTQYF	TGCAGCGAGAGGTCTGGGGATACGCAGTATTTT
TRBV29-1	.	.	TRBJ2-1	CSARTRGSYNEQFF	TGCAGCGCCCGCACCCGGGGCTCCTACAATGAGCAGTTCTTC